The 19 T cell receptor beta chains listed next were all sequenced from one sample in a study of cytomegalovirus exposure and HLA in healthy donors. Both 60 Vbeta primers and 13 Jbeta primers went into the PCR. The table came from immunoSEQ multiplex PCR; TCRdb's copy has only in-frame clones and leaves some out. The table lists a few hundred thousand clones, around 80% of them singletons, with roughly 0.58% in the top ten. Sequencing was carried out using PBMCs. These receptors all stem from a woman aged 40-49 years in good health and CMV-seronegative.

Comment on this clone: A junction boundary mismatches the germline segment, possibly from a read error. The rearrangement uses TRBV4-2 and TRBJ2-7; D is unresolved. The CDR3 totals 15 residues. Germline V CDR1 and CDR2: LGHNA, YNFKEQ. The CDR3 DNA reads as TGTGCCAGCACCCAAAGTGTACTGAACGCCTACGAGCAGTACTTC. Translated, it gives CASTQSVLNAYEQYF.

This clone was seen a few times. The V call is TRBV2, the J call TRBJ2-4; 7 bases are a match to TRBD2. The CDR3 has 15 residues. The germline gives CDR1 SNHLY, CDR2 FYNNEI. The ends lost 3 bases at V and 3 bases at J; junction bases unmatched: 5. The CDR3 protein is CASSDIGGVKNIQYF. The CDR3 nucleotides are TGTGCCAGCAGTGATATTGGGGGGGTCAAAAACATTCAGTACTTC.

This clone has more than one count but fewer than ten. The CDR3 protein is CASSVEGVRTDTQYF. The CDR3 DNA is TGTGCCAGCAGCGTAGAAGGGGTCAGGACGGATACGCAGTATTTT. The J gene is TRBJ2-3, the V gene TRBV9, with D perhaps TRBD1 (5 bases). Germline V gene sequence: CDR1 SGDLS, CDR2 YYNGEE. V was clipped by 0 bases and J by 6 bases, with 14 bases between them. The CDR3 is 15 residues long. Full variable domain (rest looked up from reference TRBV9 and TRBJ2-3): DSGVTQTPKHLITATGQRVTLRCSPRSGDLSVYWYQQSLDQGLQFLIQYYNGEERAKGNILERFSAQQFPDLHSELNLSSLELGDSALYFCASSVEGVRTDTQYFGPGTRLTVL.

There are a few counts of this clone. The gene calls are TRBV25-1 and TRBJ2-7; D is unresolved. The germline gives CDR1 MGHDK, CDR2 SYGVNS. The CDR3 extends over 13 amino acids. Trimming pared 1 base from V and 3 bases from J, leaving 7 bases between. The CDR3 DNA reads TGTGCCAGCAGTGAATTGGCAGACTACGAGCAGTACTTC. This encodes CASSELADYEQYF.

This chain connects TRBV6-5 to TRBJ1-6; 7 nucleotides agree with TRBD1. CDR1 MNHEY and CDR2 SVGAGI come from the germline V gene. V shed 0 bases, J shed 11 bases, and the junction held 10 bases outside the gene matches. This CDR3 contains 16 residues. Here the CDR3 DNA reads TGTGCCAGCAGTTACTCCCCCCCTCCCACAGGGGCACCCCTCCACTTT. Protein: CASSYSPPPTGAPLHF.

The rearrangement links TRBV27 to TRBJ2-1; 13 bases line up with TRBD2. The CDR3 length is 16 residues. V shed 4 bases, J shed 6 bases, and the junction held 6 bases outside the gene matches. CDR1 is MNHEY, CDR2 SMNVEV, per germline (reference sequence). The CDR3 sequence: CASSSGTSGAFNEQFF. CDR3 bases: TGTGCCAGCAGTTCCGGGACTAGCGGGGCATTCAATGAGCAGTTCTTC.

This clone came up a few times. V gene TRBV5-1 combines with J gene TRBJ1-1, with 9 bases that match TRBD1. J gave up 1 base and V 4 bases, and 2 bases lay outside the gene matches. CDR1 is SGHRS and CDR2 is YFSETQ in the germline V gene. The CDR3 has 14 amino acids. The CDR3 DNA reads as TGCGCCAGCAGCACGACAGGGGGGAACACTGAAGCTTTCTTT. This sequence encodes CASSTTGGNTEAFF.

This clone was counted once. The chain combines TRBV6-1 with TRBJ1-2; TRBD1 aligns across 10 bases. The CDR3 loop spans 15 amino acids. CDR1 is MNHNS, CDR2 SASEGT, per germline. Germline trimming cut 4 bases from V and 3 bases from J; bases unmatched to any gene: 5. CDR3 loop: CASSGSGQGYYGYTF. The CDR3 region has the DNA TGTGCCAGCAGTGGATCGGGACAGGGGTACTATGGCTACACCTTC.

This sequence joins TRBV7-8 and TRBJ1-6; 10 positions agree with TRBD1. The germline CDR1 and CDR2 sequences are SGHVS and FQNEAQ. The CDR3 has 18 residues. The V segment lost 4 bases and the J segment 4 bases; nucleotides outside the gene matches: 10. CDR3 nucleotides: TGTGCCAGCAGCTCTCCAGCCGGGACAGGGGCTTATAATTCACCCCTCCACTTT. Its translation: CASSSPAGTGAYNSPLHF. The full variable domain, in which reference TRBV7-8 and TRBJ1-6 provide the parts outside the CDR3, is GAGVSQSPRYKVAKRGQDVALRCDPISGHVSLFWYQQALGQGPEFLTYFQNEAQLDKSGLPSDRFFAERPEGSVSTLKIQRTQQEDSAVYLCASSSPAGTGAYNSPLHFGNGTRLTVT.

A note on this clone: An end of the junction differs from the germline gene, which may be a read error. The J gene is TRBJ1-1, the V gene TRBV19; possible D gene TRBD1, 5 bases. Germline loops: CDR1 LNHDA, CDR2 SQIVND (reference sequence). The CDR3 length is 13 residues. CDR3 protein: CASSLNPGTGAFF. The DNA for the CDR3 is TGTGCCAGTAGTCTAAACCCAGGGACTGGAGCTTTCTTT.

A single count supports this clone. For the CDR3, the DNA is TGTGCCAGCAGTTTAACCGCCTACAGGGCCATGAACACTGAAGCTTTCTTT. This translates into CASSLTAYRAMNTEAFF. This sequence joins TRBV28 and TRBJ1-1; TRBD1 might be the D (6 bases). This CDR3 has 17 residues. The germline V gene has CDR1 MDHEN and CDR2 SYDVKM. With 2 bases removed from V and 0 bases from J, the gap between germline ends came to 16 bases.

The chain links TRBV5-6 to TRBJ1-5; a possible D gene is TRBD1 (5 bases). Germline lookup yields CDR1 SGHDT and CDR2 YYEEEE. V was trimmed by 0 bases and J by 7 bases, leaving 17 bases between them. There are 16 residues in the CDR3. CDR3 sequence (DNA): TGTGCCAGCAGCTTGGGAGGTGCAGGGTCGGTGCAGCCCCAGCATTTT. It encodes CASSLGGAGSVQPQHF.

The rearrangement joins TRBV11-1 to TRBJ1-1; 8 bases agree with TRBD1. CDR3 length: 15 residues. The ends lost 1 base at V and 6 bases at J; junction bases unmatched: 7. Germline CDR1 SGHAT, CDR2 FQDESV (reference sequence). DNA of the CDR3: TGTGCCAGCAGCTTAGAACCAGGGGGCGCATCTGAAGCTTTCTTT. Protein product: CASSLEPGGASEAFF. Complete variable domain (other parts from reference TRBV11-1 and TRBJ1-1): EAEVAQSPRYKITEKSQAVAFWCDPISGHATLYWYRQILGQGPELLVQFQDESVVDDSQLPKDRFSAERLKGVDSTLKIQPAELGDSAMYLCASSLEPGGASEAFFGQGTRLTVV.

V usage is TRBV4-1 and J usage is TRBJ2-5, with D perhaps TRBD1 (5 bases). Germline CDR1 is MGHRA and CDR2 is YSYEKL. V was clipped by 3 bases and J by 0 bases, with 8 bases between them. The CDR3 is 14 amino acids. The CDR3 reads CASSQTDNQETQYF. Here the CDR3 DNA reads TGCGCCAGCAGCCAGACAGATAACCAAGAGACCCAGTACTTC.

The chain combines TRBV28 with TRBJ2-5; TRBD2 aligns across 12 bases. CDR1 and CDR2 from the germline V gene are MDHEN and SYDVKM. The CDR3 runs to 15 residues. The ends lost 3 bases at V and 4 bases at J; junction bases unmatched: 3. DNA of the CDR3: TGTGCCAGCAGTTTGAGACTAGCGGGGGTAGAGACCCAGTACTTC. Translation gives CASSLRLAGVETQYF. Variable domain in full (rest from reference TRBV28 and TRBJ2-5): DVKVTQSSRYLVKRTGEKVFLECVQDMDHENMFWYRQDPGLGLRLIYFSYDVKMKEKGDIPEGYSVSREKKERFSLILESASTNQTSMYLCASSLRLAGVETQYFGPGTRLLVL.

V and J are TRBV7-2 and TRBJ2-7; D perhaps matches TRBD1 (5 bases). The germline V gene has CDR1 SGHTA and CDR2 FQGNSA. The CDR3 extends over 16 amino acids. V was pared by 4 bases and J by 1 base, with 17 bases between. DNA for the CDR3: TGTGCCAGCAGCTCCCAGGGCAGGGCGTCATCCTACGAGCAGTACTTC. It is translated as CASSSQGRASSYEQYF.

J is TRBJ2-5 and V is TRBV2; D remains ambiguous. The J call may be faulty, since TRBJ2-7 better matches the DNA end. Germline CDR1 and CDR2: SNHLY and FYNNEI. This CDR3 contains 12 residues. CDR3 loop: CASSFSSYEQYF. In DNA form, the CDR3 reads TGTGCCAGCAGTTTTAGCTCCTACGAGCAGTACTTC.

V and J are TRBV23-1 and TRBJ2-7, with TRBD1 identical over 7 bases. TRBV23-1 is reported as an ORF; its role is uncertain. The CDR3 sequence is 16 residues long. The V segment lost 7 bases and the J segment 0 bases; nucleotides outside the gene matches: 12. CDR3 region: CASTLEGQASSYEQYF. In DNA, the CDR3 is TGCGCCAGCACCCTCGAAGGACAGGCGAGCTCCTACGAGCAGTACTTC.

The CDR3 loop reads CASSPWGTSGGTTSYNEQFF. In DNA form, the CDR3 reads TGTGCCAGCAGCCCTTGGGGGACTAGCGGGGGGACAACCTCCTACAATGAGCAGTTCTTC. The rearrangement joins TRBV5-8 to TRBJ2-1; the match to TRBD2 covers 15 bases. The CDR3 has 20 residues. Looked up from germline, CDR1 is SGHTS and CDR2 is YDEGEE. V dropped 4 bases and J dropped 0; count of bases not matched to a gene: 11.